This T cell receptor (beta chain) was observed in a study of control samples from healthy donors and cancer patients. The protocol was immunoSEQ multiplex PCR, while the TCRdb copy is restricted to in-frame clones and leaves out a portion. This table holds approximately 170,000 clones, approximately 90% found once. The germline CDR1 and CDR2 sequences are MDHEN and SYDVKM. Trimming removed 2 bases at V and 0 bases at J, with 10 bases between. CDR3 length: 15 residues. Sequenced input: blood. This rearrangement joins TRBV28 to TRBJ2-5; D gene unclear. The source of this sequence is a woman younger than 45 in good health. The CDR3 DNA sequence: TGTGCCAGCAGTTTAACGTCAATGGACCAAGAGACCCAGTACTTC. It codes for CASSLTSMDQETQYF.